This TCR beta chain was identified in a study of T cell responses to AZD1222 COVID-19 vaccine. Assay: immunoSEQ multiplex PCR; the TCRdb copy retains only in-frame clones and omits some. The top ten clones hold less than 3.5% of a sample with around 140,000 clones, 92% of them seen once. Comment on this clone: Its antigen remains unknown.

The CDR3 is 13 residues long. Between the trimmed V and J ends, which lost 1 base and 0 bases, there was a span of 4 bases. Germline V lookup: CDR1 MNHNS, CDR2 SASEGT. Study-wide results and limits: Mapped onto spike, vaccine-associated CD4 TCRs spanned it and were dominant at 160-218 and 743-854. Spike-specific TCR breadth and depth were elevated following two AZD1222 doses. Nearly half of spike-specific TCRs reportedly target unmutated variant regions.

The receptor comes from an adult who received the AZD1222 COVID-19 vaccine. The chain couples TRBV6-1 to TRBJ2-7; the D is unclear. The material was peripheral blood, obtained 28 days after the second AZD1222 dose. DNA of the CDR3: TGTGCCAGCAGTGAAGTGTCCTCCTACGAGCAGTACTTC. Translating gives CASSEVSSYEQYF.